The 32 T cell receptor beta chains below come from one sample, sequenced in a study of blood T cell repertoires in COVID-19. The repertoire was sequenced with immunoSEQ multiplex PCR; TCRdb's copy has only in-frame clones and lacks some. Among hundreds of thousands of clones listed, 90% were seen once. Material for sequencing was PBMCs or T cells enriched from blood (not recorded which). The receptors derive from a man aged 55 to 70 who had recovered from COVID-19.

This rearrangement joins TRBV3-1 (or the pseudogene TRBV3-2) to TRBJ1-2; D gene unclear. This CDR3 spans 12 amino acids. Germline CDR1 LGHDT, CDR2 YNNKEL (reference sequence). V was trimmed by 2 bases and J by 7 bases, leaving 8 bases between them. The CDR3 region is CASSQSRAGYTF. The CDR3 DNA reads TGTGCCAGCAGCCAATCAAGAGCTGGCTACACCTTC.

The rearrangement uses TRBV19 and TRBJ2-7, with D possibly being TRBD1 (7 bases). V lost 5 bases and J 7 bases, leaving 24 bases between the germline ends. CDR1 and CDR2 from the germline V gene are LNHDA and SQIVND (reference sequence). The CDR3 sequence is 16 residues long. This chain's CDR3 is CASSFFWRDSTTEQYF. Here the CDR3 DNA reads TGTGCCAGTAGTTTTTTTTGGAGGGACAGTACTACGGAGCAGTACTTC.

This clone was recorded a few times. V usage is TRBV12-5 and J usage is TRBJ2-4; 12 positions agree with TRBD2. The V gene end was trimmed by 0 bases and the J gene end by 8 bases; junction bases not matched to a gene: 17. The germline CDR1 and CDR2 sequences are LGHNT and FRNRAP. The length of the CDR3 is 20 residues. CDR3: CASGLVQTSGRSPRSDIQYF. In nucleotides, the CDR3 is TGTGCTAGTGGTTTGGTACAGACTAGCGGGAGATCCCCGAGAAGCGACATTCAGTACTTC.

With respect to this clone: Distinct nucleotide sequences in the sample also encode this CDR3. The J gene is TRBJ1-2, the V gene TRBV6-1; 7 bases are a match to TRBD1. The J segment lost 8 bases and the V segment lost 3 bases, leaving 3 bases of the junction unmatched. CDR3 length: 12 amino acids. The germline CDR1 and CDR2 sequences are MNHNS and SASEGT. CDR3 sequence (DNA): TGTGCCAGCAGTGAGACAGGGTACGGCTACACCTTC. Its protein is CASSETGYGYTF.

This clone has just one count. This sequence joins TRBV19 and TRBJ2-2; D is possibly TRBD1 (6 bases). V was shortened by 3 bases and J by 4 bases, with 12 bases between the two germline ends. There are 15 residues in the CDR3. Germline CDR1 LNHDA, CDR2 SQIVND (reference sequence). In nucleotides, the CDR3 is TGTGCCAGTAGTATCGAGCTAGGGGGCACCGGGGAGCTGTTTTTT. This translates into CASSIELGGTGELFF.

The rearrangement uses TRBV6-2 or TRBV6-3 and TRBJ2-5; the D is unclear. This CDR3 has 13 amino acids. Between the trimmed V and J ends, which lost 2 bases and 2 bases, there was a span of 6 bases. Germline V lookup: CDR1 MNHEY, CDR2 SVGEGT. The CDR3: CASSYGPQETQYF. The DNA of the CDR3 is TGTGCCAGCAGTTACGGCCCGCAAGAGACCCAGTACTTC.

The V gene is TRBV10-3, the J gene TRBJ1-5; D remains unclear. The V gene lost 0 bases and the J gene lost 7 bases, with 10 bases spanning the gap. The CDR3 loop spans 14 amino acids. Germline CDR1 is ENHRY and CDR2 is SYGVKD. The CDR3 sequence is CAISESGGKQPQHF. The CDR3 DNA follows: TGTGCCATCAGTGAGTCAGGAGGGAAGCAGCCCCAGCATTTT.

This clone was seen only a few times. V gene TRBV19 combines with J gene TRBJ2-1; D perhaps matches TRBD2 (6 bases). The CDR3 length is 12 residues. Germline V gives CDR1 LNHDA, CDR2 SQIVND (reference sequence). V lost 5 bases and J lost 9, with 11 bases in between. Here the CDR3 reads CASSASSVEQFF. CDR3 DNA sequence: TGTGCCAGTAGTGCGTCTAGCGTTGAGCAGTTCTTC.

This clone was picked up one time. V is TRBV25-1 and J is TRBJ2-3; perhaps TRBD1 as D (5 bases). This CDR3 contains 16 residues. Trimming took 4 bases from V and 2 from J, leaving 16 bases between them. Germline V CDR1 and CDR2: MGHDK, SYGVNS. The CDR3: CASSVPFDSSTDTQYF. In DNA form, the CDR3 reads TGTGCCAGCAGTGTTCCCTTCGACAGCTCCACAGATACGCAGTATTTT.

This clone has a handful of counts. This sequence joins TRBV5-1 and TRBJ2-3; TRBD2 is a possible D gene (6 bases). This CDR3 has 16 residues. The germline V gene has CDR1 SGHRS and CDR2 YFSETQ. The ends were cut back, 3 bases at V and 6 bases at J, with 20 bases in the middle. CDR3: CASSSGSGRRDDTQYF. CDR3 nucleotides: TGCGCCAGCAGCTCGGGGTCCGGGAGAAGGGACGATACGCAGTATTTT.

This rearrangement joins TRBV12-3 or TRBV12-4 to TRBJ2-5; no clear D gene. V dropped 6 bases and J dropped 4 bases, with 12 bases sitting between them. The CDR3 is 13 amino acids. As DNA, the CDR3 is TGTGCCAGCAGGCTGCTAGTAGGAGAGACCCAGTACTTC. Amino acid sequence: CASRLLVGETQYF.

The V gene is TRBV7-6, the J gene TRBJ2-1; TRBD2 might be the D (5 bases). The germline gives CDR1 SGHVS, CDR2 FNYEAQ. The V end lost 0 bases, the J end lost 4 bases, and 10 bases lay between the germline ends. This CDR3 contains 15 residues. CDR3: CASSLAPRAYNEQFF. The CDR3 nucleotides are TGTGCCAGCAGCTTAGCGCCGCGGGCATACAATGAGCAGTTCTTC.

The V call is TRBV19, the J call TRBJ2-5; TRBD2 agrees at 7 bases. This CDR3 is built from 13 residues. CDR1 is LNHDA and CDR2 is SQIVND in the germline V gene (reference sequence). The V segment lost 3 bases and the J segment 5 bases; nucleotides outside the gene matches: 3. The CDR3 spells CASSISGSETQYF. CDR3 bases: TGTGCCAGTAGTATTAGCGGGTCTGAGACCCAGTACTTC.

This chain's CDR3 is CATSRDRSGGFSDTQYF. The DNA for the CDR3 is TGTGCCACCAGCAGAGATCGGAGCGGGGGGTTCTCAGATACGCAGTATTTT. V usage is TRBV15 and J usage is TRBJ2-3; 9 nucleotides align to TRBD2. The CDR3 has 17 amino acids. J gave up 4 bases and V 0 bases, and 8 bases lay outside the gene matches. Germline values: CDR1 LNHNV, CDR2 YYDKDF (reference sequence).

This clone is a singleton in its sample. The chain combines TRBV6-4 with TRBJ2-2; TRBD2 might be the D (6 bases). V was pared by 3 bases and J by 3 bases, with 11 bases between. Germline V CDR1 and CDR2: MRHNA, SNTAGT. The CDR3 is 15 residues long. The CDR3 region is CASSEISGDTGELFF. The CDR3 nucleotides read TGTGCCAGCAGTGAGATTAGCGGAGACACCGGGGAGCTGTTTTTT.

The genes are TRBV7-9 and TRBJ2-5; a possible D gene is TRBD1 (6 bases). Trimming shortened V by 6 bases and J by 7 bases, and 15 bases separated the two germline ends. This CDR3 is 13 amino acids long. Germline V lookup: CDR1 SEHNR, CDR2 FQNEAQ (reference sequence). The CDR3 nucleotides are TGTGCCAGCAGGGACAGCGCAAGGGGGACCCAGTACTTC. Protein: CASRDSARGTQYF.

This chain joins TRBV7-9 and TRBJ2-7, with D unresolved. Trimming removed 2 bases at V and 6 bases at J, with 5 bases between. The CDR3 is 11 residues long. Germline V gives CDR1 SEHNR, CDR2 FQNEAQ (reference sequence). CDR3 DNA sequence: TGTGCCAGCAGCTTAACCGGCGAGCAGTACTTC. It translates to CASSLTGEQYF.

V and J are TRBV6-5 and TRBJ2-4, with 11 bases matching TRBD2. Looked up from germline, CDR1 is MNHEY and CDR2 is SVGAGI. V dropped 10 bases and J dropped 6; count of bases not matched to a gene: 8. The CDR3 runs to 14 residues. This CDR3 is CATHRGTSGNIQYF. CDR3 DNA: TGTGCCACTCACCGTGGGACTAGCGGAAACATTCAGTACTTC.

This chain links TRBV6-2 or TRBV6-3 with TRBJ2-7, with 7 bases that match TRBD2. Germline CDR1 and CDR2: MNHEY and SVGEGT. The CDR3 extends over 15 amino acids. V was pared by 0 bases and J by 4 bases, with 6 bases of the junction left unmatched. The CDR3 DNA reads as TGTGCCAGCAGTTACTCGGGGGGGATCGATTACGAGCAGTACTTC. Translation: CASSYSGGIDYEQYF.

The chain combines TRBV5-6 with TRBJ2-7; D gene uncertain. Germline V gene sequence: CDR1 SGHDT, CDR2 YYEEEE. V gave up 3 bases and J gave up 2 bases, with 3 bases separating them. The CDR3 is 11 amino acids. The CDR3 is CASSSPYEQYF. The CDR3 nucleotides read TGTGCCAGCAGCTCTCCCTACGAGCAGTACTTC.

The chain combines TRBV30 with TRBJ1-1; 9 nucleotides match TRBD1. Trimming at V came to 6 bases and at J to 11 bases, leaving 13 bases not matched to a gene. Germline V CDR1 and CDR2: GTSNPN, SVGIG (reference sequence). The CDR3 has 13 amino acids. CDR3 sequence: CACDTGGPGAAFF. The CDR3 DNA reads TGTGCCTGCGATACAGGGGGCCCCGGCGCCGCTTTCTTT.

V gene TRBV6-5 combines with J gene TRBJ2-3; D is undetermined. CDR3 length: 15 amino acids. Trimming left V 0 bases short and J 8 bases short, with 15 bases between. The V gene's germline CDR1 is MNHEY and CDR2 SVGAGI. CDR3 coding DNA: TGTGCCAGCAGTTACTCGAGTATGTCCGTGGTTACGCAGTATTTT. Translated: CASSYSSMSVVTQYF.

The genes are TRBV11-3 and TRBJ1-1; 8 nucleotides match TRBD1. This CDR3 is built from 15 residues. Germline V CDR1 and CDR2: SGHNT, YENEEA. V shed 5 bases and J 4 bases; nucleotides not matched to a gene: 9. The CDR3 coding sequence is TGTGCCAGCAGCCCGCTGACAGGGGTTGGCACTGAAGCTTTCTTT. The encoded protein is CASSPLTGVGTEAFF.

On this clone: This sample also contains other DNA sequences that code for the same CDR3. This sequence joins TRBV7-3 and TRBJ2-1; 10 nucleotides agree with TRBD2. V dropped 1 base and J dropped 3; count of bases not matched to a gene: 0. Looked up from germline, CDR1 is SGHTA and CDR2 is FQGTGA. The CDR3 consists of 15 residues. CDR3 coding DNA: TGTGCCAGCAGCTTAAGACTAGCGGGCTACAATGAGCAGTTCTTC. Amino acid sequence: CASSLRLAGYNEQFF.

CDR3 amino acids: CAWTRGLGNSNQPQHF. The DNA for the CDR3 is TGTGCCTGGACCCGGGGTCTGGGGAATAGCAATCAGCCCCAGCATTTT. The chain uses TRBV30 and TRBJ1-5; D gene uncertain. CDR1 and CDR2 from the germline V gene are GTSNPN and SVGIG (reference sequence). V was shortened by 4 bases and J by 0 bases, with 16 bases between the two germline ends. The CDR3 is 16 residues long.

The CDR3 region is CASSLDSRRGGGEDTQYF. The CDR3 region has the DNA TGTGCCAGCAGCTTAGACTCGAGACGGGGAGGCGGTGAGGATACGCAGTATTTT. The chain uses TRBV11-2 and TRBJ2-3, with D possibly TRBD2 on 6 matching bases. Germline assignment: CDR1 SGHAT and CDR2 FQNNGV. The V gene lost 0 bases and the J gene lost 6 bases, with 22 bases spanning the gap. The CDR3 has 18 amino acids.

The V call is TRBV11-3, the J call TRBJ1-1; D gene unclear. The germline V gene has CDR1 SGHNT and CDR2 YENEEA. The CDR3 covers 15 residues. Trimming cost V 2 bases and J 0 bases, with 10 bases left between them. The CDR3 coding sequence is TGTGCCAGCAGCTTACTTGGACTGATGAACACTGAAGCTTTCTTT. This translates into CASSLLGLMNTEAFF.

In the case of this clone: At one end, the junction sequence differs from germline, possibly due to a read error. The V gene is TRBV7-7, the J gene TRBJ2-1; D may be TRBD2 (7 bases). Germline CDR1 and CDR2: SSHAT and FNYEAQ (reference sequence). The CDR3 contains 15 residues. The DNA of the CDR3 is TGTGCTAGCAGCTTATCTGGGGGGGCCTTTGATGAGCAGTTCTTC. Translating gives CASSLSGGAFDEQFF.

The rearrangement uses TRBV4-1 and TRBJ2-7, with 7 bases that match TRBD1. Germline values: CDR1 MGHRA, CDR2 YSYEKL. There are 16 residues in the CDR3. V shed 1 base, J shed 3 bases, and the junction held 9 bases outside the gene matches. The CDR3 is CASSQATQGNYYEQYF. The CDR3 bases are TGCGCCAGCAGCCAAGCGACACAGGGGAATTACTACGAGCAGTACTTC.

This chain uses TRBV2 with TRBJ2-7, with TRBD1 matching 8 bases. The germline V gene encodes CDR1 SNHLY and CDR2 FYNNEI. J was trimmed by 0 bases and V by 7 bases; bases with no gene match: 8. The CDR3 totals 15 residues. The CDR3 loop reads CASIGGQVNSYEQYF. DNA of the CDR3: TGTGCCAGCATCGGGGGACAGGTCAACTCCTACGAGCAGTACTTC.

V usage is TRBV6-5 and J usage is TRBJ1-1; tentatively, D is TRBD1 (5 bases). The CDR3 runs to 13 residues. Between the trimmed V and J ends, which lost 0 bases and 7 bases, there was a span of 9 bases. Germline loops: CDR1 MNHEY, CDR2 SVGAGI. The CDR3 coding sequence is TGTGCCAGCAGTTACTCGGGGGGGAATGAAGCTTTCTTT. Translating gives CASSYSGGNEAFF.

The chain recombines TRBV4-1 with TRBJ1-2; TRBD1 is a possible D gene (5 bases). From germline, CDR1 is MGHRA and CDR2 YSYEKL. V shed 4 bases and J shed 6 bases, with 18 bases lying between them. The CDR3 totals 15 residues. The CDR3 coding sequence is TGCGCCAGCAGCCCCCAATTTCCAGGGCGCGATGGCTACACCTTC. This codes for CASSPQFPGRDGYTF.